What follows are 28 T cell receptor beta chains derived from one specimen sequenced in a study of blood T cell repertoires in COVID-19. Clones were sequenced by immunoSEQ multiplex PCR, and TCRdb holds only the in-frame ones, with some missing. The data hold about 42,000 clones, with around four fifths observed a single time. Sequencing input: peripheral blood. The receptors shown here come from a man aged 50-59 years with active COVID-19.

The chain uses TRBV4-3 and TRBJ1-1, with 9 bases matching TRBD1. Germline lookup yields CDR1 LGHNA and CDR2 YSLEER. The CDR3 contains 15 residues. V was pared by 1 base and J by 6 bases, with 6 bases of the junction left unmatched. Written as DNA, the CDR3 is TGCGCCAGCAGCCAAGGGGGACAGGGAGGAGCTGAAGCTTTCTTT. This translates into CASSQGGQGGAEAFF.

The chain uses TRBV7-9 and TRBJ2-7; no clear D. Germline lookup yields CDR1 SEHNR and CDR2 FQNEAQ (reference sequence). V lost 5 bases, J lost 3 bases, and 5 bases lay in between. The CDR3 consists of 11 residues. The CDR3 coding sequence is TGTGCCAGCAGCCCAGACTACGAGCAGTACTTC. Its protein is CASSPDYEQYF.

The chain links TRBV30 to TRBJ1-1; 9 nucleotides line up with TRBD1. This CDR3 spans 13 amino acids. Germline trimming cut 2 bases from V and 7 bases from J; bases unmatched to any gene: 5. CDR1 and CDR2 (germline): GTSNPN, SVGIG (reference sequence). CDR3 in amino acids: CAWSRDREDEAFF. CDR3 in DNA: TGTGCCTGGAGTCGGGACAGGGAAGATGAAGCTTTCTTT.

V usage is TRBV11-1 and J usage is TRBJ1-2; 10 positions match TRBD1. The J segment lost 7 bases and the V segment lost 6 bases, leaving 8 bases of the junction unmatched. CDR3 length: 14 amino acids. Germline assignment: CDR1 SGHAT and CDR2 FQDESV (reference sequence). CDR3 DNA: TGTGCCAGCAGTACCGACAGGGGGCGCATTGGCTACACCTTC. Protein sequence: CASSTDRGRIGYTF.

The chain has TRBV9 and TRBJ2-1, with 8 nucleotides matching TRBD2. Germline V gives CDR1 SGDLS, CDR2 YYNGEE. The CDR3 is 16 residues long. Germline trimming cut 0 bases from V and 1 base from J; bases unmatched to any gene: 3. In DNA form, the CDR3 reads TGTGCCAGCAGCGTAGGCGGGGGGCAATCCTACAATGAGCAGTTCTTC. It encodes CASSVGGGQSYNEQFF.

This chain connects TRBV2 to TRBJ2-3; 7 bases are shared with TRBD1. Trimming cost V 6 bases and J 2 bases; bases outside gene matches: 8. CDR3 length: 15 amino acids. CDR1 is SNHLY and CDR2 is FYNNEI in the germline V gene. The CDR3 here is CASRGDSTVTDTQYF. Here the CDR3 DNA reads TGTGCCAGCAGAGGGGACAGCACGGTCACAGATACGCAGTATTTT.

CDR3 amino acids: CASERRRGGYTF. The CDR3 region has the DNA TGTGCCAGCGAACGGCGGAGGGGAGGCTACACCTTC. The chain carries TRBV5-6 and TRBJ1-2; a weak D match, TRBD1 (5 bases). V was cut by 7 bases and J by 8 bases, with 15 bases left in between. The CDR3 runs 12 residues. Germline V gene lookup returns CDR1 SGHDT and CDR2 YYEEEE.

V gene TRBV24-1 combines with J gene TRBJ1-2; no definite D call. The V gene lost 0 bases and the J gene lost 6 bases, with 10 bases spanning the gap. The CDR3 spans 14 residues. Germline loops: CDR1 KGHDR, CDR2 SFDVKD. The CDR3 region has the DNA TGTGCCACCAGTGATTTGCAAAGAACAGATGGCTACACCTTC. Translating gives CATSDLQRTDGYTF.

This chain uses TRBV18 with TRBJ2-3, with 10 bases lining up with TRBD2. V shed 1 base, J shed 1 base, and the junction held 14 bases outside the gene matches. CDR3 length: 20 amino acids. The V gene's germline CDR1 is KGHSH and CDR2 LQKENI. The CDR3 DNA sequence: TGTGCCAGCTCACCACTCCTTACTAGCGGGAAGTATGGCGGCACAGATACGCAGTATTTT. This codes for CASSPLLTSGKYGGTDTQYF.

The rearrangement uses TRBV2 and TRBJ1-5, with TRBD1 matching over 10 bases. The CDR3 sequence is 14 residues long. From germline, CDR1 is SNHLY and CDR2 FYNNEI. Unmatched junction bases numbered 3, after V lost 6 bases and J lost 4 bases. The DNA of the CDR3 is TGTGCCAGCAGGGACAGGGGGGGAAATCAGCCCCAGCATTTT. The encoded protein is CASRDRGGNQPQHF.

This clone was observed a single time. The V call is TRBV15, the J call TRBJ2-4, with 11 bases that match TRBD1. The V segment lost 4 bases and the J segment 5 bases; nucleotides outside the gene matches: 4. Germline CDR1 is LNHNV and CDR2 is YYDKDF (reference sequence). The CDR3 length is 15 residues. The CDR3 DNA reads TGTGCCACCAGCACTCGGACAGGGGGCGAAAACATTCAGTACTTC. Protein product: CATSTRTGGENIQYF. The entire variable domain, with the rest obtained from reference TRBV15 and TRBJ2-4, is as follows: DAMVIQNPRYQVTQFGKPVTLSCSQTLNHNVMYWYQQKSSQAPKLLFHYYDKDFNNEADTPDNFQSRRPNTSFCFLDIRSPGLGDTAMYLCATSTRTGGENIQYFGAGTRLSVL.

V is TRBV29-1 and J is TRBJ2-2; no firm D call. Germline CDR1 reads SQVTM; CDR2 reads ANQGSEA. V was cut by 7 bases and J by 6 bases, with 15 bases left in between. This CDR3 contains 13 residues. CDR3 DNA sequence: TGCAGCGCTGAGAAGACGGGTTCCGGGGAGCTGTTTTTT. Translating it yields CSAEKTGSGELFF.

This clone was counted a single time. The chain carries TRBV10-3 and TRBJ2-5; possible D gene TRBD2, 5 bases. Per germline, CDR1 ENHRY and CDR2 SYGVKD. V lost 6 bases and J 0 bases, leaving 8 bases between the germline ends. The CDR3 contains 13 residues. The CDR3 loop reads CAIRLEDQETQYF. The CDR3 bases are TGTGCCATCAGACTAGAGGACCAAGAGACCCAGTACTTC.

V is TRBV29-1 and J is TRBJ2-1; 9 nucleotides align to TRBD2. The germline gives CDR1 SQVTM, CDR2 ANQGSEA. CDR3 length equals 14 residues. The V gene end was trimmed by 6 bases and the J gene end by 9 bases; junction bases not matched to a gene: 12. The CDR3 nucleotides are TGCAGCGTCAAGACCCAGACTAGCGGAGGTGAGCAGTTCTTC. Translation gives CSVKTQTSGGEQFF.

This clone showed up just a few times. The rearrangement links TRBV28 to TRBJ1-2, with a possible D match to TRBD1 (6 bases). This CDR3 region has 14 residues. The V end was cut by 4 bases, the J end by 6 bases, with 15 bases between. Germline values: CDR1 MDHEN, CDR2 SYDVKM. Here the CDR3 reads CASSYGTSPNGYTF. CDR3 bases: TGTGCCAGCAGTTATGGGACAAGTCCAAATGGCTACACCTTC.

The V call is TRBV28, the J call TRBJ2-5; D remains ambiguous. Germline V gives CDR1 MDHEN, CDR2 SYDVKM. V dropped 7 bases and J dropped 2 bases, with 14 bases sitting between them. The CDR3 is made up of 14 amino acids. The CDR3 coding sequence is TGTGCCAGCAATATCGCGCGGATGCAAGAGACCCAGTACTTC. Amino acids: CASNIARMQETQYF.

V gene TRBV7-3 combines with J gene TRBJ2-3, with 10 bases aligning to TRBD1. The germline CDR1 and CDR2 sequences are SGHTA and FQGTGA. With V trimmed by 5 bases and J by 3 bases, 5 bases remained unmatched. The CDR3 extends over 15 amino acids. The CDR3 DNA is TGTGCCAGCAGCCGGGACAGGGGATTTACAGATACGCAGTATTTT. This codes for CASSRDRGFTDTQYF.

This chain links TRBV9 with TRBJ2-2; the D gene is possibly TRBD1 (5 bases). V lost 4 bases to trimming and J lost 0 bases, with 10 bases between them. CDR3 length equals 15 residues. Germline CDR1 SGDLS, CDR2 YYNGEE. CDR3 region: CASSPTGSNTGELFF. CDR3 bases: TGTGCCAGCAGCCCTACAGGCTCGAACACCGGGGAGCTGTTTTTT. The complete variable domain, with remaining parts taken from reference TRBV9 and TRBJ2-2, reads DSGVTQTPKHLITATGQRVTLRCSPRSGDLSVYWYQQSLDQGLQFLIQYYNGEERAKGNILERFSAQQFPDLHSELNLSSLELGDSALYFCASSPTGSNTGELFFGEGSRLTVL.

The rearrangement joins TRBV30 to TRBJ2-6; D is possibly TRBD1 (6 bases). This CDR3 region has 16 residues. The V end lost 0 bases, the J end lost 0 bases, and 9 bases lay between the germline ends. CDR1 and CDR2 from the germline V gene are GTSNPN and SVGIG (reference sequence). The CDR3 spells CAWSVQGGSGANVLTF. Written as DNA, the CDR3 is TGTGCCTGGAGTGTACAAGGGGGCTCTGGGGCCAACGTCCTGACTTTC.

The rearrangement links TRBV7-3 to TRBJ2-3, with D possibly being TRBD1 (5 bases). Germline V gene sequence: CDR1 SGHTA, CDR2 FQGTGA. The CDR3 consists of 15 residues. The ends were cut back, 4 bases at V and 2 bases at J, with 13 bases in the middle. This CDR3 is CASSSGVGHTDTQYF. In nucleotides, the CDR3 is TGTGCCAGCAGCTCAGGCGTGGGGCACACAGATACGCAGTATTTT.

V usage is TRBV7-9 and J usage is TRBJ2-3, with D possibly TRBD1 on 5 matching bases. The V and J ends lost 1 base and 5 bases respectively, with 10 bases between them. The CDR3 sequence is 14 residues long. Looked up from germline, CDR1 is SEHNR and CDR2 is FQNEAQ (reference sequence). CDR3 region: CASSLVQGQDTQYF. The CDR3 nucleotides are TGTGCCAGCAGCTTAGTCCAGGGTCAAGATACGCAGTATTTT.

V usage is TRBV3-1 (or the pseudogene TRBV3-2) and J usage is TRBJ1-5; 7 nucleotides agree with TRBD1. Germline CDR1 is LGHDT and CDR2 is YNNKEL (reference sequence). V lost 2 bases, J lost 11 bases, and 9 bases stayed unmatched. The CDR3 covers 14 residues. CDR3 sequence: CASSQNGGTEAQHF. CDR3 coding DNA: TGTGCCAGCAGCCAAAATGGAGGGACAGAGGCCCAGCATTTT.

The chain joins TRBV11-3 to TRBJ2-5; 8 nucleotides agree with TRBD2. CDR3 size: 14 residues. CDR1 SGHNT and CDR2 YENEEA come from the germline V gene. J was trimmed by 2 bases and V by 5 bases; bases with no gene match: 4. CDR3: CASSLQRGQETQYF. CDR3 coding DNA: TGTGCCAGCAGCCTACAGCGGGGGCAAGAGACCCAGTACTTC.

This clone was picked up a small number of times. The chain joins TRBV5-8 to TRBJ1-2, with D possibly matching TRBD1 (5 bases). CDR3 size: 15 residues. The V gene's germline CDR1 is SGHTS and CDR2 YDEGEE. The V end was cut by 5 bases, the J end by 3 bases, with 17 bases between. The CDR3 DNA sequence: TGTGCCAGCAGACTATCGACAGCGCTTCACTATGGCTACACCTTC. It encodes CASRLSTALHYGYTF.

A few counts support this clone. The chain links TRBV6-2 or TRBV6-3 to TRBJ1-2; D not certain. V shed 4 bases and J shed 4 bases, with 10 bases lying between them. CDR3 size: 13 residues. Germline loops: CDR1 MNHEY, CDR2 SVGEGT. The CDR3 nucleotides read TGTGCCAGCAGTTCCGGGGAAGGCTATGGCTACACCTTC. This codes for CASSSGEGYGYTF.

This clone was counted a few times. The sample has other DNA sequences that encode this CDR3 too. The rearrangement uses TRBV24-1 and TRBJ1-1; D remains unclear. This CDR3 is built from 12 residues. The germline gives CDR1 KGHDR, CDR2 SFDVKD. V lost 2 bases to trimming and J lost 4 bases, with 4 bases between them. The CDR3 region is CATSDSSTEAFF. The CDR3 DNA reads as TGTGCCACCAGTGATTCCTCCACTGAAGCTTTCTTT.

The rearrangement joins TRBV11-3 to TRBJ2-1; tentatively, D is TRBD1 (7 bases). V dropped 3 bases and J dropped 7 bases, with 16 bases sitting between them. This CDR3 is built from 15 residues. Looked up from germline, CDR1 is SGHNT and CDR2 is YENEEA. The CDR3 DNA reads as TGTGCCAGCAGCTTGGGTCAGGGGGGTCGGAATGAGCAGTTCTTC. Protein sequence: CASSLGQGGRNEQFF.

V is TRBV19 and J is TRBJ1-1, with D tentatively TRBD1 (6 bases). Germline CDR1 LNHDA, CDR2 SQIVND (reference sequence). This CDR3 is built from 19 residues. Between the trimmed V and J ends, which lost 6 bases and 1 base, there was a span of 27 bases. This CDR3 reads CASSYNRDLGRSRNTEAFF. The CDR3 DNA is TGTGCCAGTAGCTACAACAGGGACCTGGGACGGTCTAGGAACACTGAAGCTTTCTTT. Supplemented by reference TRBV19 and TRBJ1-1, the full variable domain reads DGGITQSPKYLFRKEGQNVTLSCEQNLNHDAMYWYRQDPGQGLRLIYYSQIVNDFQKGDIAEGYSVSREKKESFPLTVTSAQKNPTAFYLCASSYNRDLGRSRNTEAFFGQGTRLTVV.